Shown below are 6 T cell receptor beta chains from a single sample sequenced in a study of shared clonotypes between healthy human individuals. Method: immunoSEQ multiplex PCR; TCRdb's copy keeps in-frame clones and lacks some. This table has a few million clones, approximately 95% appearing once. The sample comprised naive CD4+ T cells sorted from blood. The subset here: CD45RA+ positively selected. These receptor sequences come from a man between 18 and 29 years old in good health.

This rearrangement joins TRBV25-1 to TRBJ2-1, with D possibly being TRBD2 (5 bases). The CDR3 has 14 residues. V was pared by 4 bases and J by 3 bases, with 10 bases between. CDR1 and CDR2 (germline): MGHDK, SYGVNS. The DNA for the CDR3 is TGTGCCAGCAGTGCCGGGGTTATCTACAATGAGCAGTTCTTC. As protein: CASSAGVIYNEQFF.

The chain employs TRBV11-2 and TRBJ1-2; 9 bases match TRBD1. V lost 3 bases and J lost 9; bases outside the gene matches: 8. CDR3 length: 14 amino acids. The germline V gene has CDR1 SGHAT and CDR2 FQNNGV. The CDR3 sequence is CASSLDRGSISYTF. CDR3 in DNA: TGTGCCAGCAGCTTGGACAGGGGATCTATTAGCTACACCTTC.

This chain connects TRBV5-1 to TRBJ2-7; TRBD1 matches 8 bases. The CDR3 loop spans 15 amino acids. After removal of 4 bases from V and 5 bases from J, the junction contained 11 bases not matched to a gene. The germline CDR1 and CDR2 sequences are SGHRS and YFSETQ. This CDR3 is CASSRMDRDGNEQYF. The CDR3 DNA is TGCGCCAGCAGCCGGATGGACAGGGATGGGAACGAGCAGTACTTC. The variable domain in full, completed from reference TRBV5-1 and TRBJ2-7, reads KAGVTQTPRYLIKTRGQQVTLSCSPISGHRSVSWYQQTPGQGLQFLFEYFSETQRNKGNFPGRFSGRQFSNSRSEMNVSTLELGDSALYLCASSRMDRDGNEQYFGPGTRLTVT.

CDR3 nucleotides: TGTGCCTGGAGGGTTCAGGGTCGGGCTAACTATGGCTACACCTTC. The encoded protein is CAWRVQGRANYGYTF. The chain uses TRBV30 and TRBJ1-2; a weak D match, TRBD1 (5 bases). This CDR3 comprises 15 residues. CDR1 is GTSNPN and CDR2 is SVGIG in the germline V gene (reference sequence). V was shortened by 3 bases and J by 0 bases, with 14 bases between the two germline ends.

As to this clone: The same CDR3 arises from other DNA sequences in this sample as well. The chain links TRBV11-2 to TRBJ1-1; no clear D gene. The CDR3 runs 13 residues. The germline V and J ends were trimmed by 6 bases and 1 base, with 9 bases remaining between them. The germline V gene has CDR1 SGHAT and CDR2 FQNNGV. The CDR3 loop is CASSQTENTEAFF. The CDR3, as DNA: TGTGCCAGCAGTCAGACGGAGAACACTGAAGCTTTCTTT.

The chain is built from TRBV9 and TRBJ2-5; 9 nucleotides match TRBD1. Germline trimming cut 3 bases from V and 4 bases from J; bases unmatched to any gene: 10. CDR1 and CDR2 (germline): SGDLS, YYNGEE. This CDR3 spans 16 amino acids. Here the CDR3 reads CASSAGDRAGSETQYF. The CDR3 bases are TGTGCCAGCAGCGCCGGGGACAGGGCGGGCTCAGAGACCCAGTACTTC.